Each of the 18 T cell receptor beta chains below was sequenced from the same sample in a study of blood T cells in healthy people across ages. A J-beta primer mix and a sample-barcoded 5' primer were used in a second PCR of about 7 to 12 cycles. MiXCR was run by TCRdb on the 5' RACE reads, yielding one entry per CDR3 protein. Of about 1,500,000 distinct CDR3 sequences detected, roughly 28% appear once; the ten largest clones hold roughly 8%. Sequenced: blood. Source of these receptors: a woman between 25 and 40 years old in good health.

CDR3 residues: CAWRGRGWETQYF. The CDR3 bases are TGTGCCTGGAGAGGCAGGGGCTGGGAGACCCAGTACTTC. V and J are TRBV30 and TRBJ2-5; maybe TRBD1 (6 bases). The CDR3 spans 13 residues. The V gene lost 3 bases and the J gene lost 5 bases, with 13 bases spanning the gap. The germline gives CDR1 GTSNPN, CDR2 SVGIG (reference sequence).

In regard to this clonotype: A much larger clone sits a single nucleotide away, making a read error possible. V is TRBV29-1 and J is TRBJ1-1, with D uncertain. V lost 4 bases, J lost 1 base, and 4 bases lay in between. This CDR3 has 11 amino acids. Germline V gene data show CDR1 as SQVTM and CDR2 as ANQGSEA. Written as DNA, the CDR3 is TGCAGCGTTGGAAAGAACACTGAAGCTTTCTTT. It yields the protein CSVGKNTEAFF. The full variable domain, rest sourced from reference TRBV29-1 and TRBJ1-1, is SAVISQKPSRDICQRGTSLTIQCQVDSQVTMMFWYRQQPGQSLTLIATANQGSEATYESGFVIDKFPISRPNLTFSTLTVSNMSPEDSSIYLCSVGKNTEAFFGQGTRLTVV.

The genes are TRBV7-9 and TRBJ2-7; D assignment may be TRBD1 or TRBD2 (5 bases each). The J call is doubtful: the DNA matches TRBJ2-5 better. Germline V CDR1 and CDR2: SEHNR, FQNEAQ (reference sequence). The CDR3 is 15 amino acids. CDR3 amino acids: CASSQRDGAQETQYF. In DNA form, the CDR3 reads TGTGCCAGCAGCCAACGGGACGGAGCTCAAGAGACCCAGTACTTC.

This sequence joins TRBV11-1 and TRBJ2-7; 9 nucleotides line up with TRBD2. The CDR3 contains 15 residues. The J segment lost 0 bases and the V segment lost 6 bases, leaving 6 bases of the junction unmatched. Germline V lookup: CDR1 SGHAT, CDR2 FQDESV (reference sequence). CDR3 region: CASRPGTSFSYEQYF. The CDR3 coding sequence is TGTGCCAGCAGACCCGGGACTAGCTTCTCCTACGAGCAGTACTTC. Full variable domain (rest looked up from reference TRBV11-1 and TRBJ2-7): EAEVAQSPRYKITEKSQAVAFWCDPISGHATLYWYRQILGQGPELLVQFQDESVVDDSQLPKDRFSAERLKGVDSTLKIQPAELGDSAMYLCASRPGTSFSYEQYFGPGTRLTVT.

This clonotype was counted only a few times. J is TRBJ2-7 and V is TRBV5-1, with 14 bases fitting TRBD2. This CDR3 is built from 17 residues. The V and J ends lost 0 bases and 2 bases, in that order; junction bases with no gene match: 4. Germline V gene sequence: CDR1 SGHRS, CDR2 YFSETQ. The CDR3 coding sequence is TGCGCCAGCAGCTTGGGACTAGCGGGGGGGTCCGCCTACGAGCAGTACTTC. This translates into CASSLGLAGGSAYEQYF.

This clonotype was counted between two and nine times. This chain links TRBV10-3 with TRBJ2-3; TRBD2 matches 10 bases. Germline-derived CDR1 and CDR2 are ENHRY and SYGVKD. The CDR3 is made up of 15 amino acids. Germline trimming cut 5 bases from V and 6 bases from J; bases unmatched to any gene: 8. The DNA for the CDR3 is TGTGCCATCAGTTCCCCGGCTAGCGGGGGTGATACGCAGTATTTT. Its translation: CAISSPASGGDTQYF.

In its sample, this clonotype was seen many times. This chain connects TRBV14 to TRBJ2-3; D unclear. Trimming removed 4 bases from V and 1 base from J, with 12 bases in between. Germline CDR1 is SGHDN and CDR2 is FVKESK. The CDR3 totals 15 residues. The DNA for the CDR3 is TGTGCCAGCAGCCCCCGGAACCGGGGCACAGATACGCAGTATTTT. Residues: CASSPRNRGTDTQYF.

V usage is TRBV12-3 or TRBV12-4 and J usage is TRBJ2-3, with 13 bases aligning to TRBD2. This CDR3 region has 18 residues. With V trimmed by 2 bases and J by 4 bases, 9 bases remained unmatched. The CDR3 coding sequence is TGTGCCAGCAGTTTATTTGGACTAGCGGGGGTTCGCGCAGATACGCAGTATTTT. Its translation: CASSLFGLAGVRADTQYF.

As for this clonotype: A much larger clone lies one base from this, so it may be a read error. This chain links TRBV5-1 with TRBJ2-7; D call uncertain. The V gene's germline CDR1 is SGHRS and CDR2 YFSETQ. The CDR3 is 14 residues long. CDR3 residues: CAGSWVGLSYEQYF. The CDR3 DNA is TGCGCCGGCAGCTGGGTTGGTCTTAGCTACGAGCAGTACTTC. Using reference TRBV5-1 and TRBJ2-7 for the parts outside the CDR3, the full variable domain is KAGVTQTPRYLIKTRGQQVTLSCSPISGHRSVSWYQQTPGQGLQFLFEYFSETQRNKGNFPGRFSGRQFSNSRSEMNVSTLELGDSALYLCAGSWVGLSYEQYFGPGTRLTVT.

V gene TRBV27 combines with J gene TRBJ2-2; D is undetermined. The CDR3 is made up of 14 amino acids. V gave up 4 bases and J gave up 1 base, with 7 bases separating them. From germline, CDR1 is MNHEY and CDR2 SMNVEV (reference sequence). CDR3 residues: CASSSFQNTGELFF. As DNA, the CDR3 is TGTGCCAGCAGTTCTTTTCAGAACACCGGGGAGCTGTTTTTT.

This chain joins TRBV6-5 and TRBJ2-3; D might be TRBD1 or TRBD2, each matching 7 bases. V was pared by 6 bases and J by 4 bases, with 17 bases between. This CDR3 is built from 15 residues. CDR1 is MNHEY, CDR2 SVGAGI, per germline. CDR3 in amino acids: CASRRAQGGADTQYF. CDR3 nucleotide sequence: TGTGCCAGCAGAAGGGCCCAGGGGGGGGCAGATACGCAGTATTTT.

The CDR3 DNA sequence: TGTGCCAGCAGTCCCCTAGAGGGTGGAAGGGAGGAAAAACTGTTTTTT. Its protein is CASSPLEGGREEKLFF. This chain links TRBV28 with TRBJ1-4; D is undetermined. The CDR3 contains 16 residues. V gave up 5 bases and J gave up 8 bases, with 21 bases separating them. The germline V gene encodes CDR1 MDHEN and CDR2 SYDVKM.

As to this clonotype: This sequence may be a read error, since a much larger clone differs from it by one base. J is TRBJ2-5 and V is TRBV12-3 or TRBV12-4, with 12 bases matching TRBD2. After removal of 11 bases from V and 13 bases from J, the junction contained 14 bases not matched to a gene. This CDR3 contains 13 residues. CDR3 coding DNA: TGTGCCTCGCGGTCTAGCGGGAGGGTCGAGCGGTACTTC. Protein: CASRSSGRVERYF.

In this sample, this clonotype turned up a few times. The chain joins TRBV20-1 to TRBJ2-4; D might be TRBD1 (5 bases). The CDR3 has 10 amino acids. Deletions cut 2 bases from V and 13 bases from J, with 9 bases between. CDR1 and CDR2 (germline): DFQATT, SNEGSKA (reference sequence). The CDR3 DNA sequence: TGCAGTGCTAGATCGGCAGGGCAGTACTTC. It yields the protein CSARSAGQYF.

This clonotype was observed a handful of times. V usage is TRBV9 and J usage is TRBJ2-3; the match to TRBD2 covers 7 bases. The germline CDR1 and CDR2 sequences are SGDLS and YYNGEE. J gave up 5 bases and V 4 bases, and 4 bases lay outside the gene matches. There are 13 residues in the CDR3. CDR3 loop: CASSRWEGDTQYF. CDR3 nucleotide sequence: TGTGCCAGCAGCAGGTGGGAGGGAGATACGCAGTATTTT.

With respect to this clonotype: Because the CDR3 is missing its conserved closing phenylalanine or tryptophan, this is likely a read error. The V gene is TRBV13, the J gene TRBJ2-4; D gene ambiguous. The last part of the DNA fits TRBJ2-7 better; the J call may be wrong. Germline CDR1 is PRHDT and CDR2 is FYEKMQ (reference sequence). The CDR3 is made up of 16 amino acids. The CDR3 spells CASSLEGLGFSYEQYC. CDR3 sequence (DNA): TGTGCCAGCAGCTTAGAGGGCCTGGGGTTCTCGTACGAGCAGTACTGC.

This chain connects TRBV28 to TRBJ2-1, with 8 bases lining up with TRBD1. This CDR3 has 15 amino acids. The ends lost 3 bases at V and 5 bases at J; junction bases unmatched: 6. CDR1 is MDHEN and CDR2 is SYDVKM in the germline V gene. The DNA for the CDR3 is TGTGCCAGCAGTTTGGGGGACAGGACTGACAATGAGCAGTTCTTC. This sequence encodes CASSLGDRTDNEQFF.

The chain's CDR3 is CASSQADREDTQYF. CDR3 sequence (DNA): TGTGCCAGCAGCCAGGCCGACAGGGAAGATACGCAGTATTTT. The chain joins TRBV3-1 to TRBJ2-3, with 7 bases lining up with TRBD1. This CDR3 region has 14 residues. Trimming at V came to 3 bases and at J to 5 bases, leaving 5 bases not matched to a gene. CDR1 LGHDT and CDR2 YNNKEL come from the germline V gene (reference sequence).